A single sample gave rise to the 12 T cell receptor beta chains below, sequenced in a study of T cells in Graves' hyperthyroidism and ophthalmopathy. RNA transcripts were the template for amplifying TCR beta CDR3 regions. First-round RT-PCR of the TCR CDR3 relied on the HTBI primer set. From the multiplex PCR reads, TCRdb called clonotypes with MiXCR, one entry per CDR3 protein. Here the sample spans 150,000 to 200,000 distinct CDR3 sequences, about a sixth being singletons. Sequenced: blood. The source is a woman aged 50 to 60 with Graves' hyperthyroidism.

This clonotype was counted between two and nine times. A single base separates this from a much larger clone, so it may be a read error. The chain couples TRBV12-3 or TRBV12-4 to TRBJ2-5, with a tentative D call TRBD2 (5 bases). This CDR3 is built from 13 residues. The CDR3 reads CASSLASQETQHF. The CDR3, as DNA: TGTGCCAGCAGTTTGGCTAGCCAAGAGACCCAGCACTTC.

On this clonotype: A much larger clone lies a single base off, so this may be a read error. This chain joins TRBV18 and TRBJ2-7; TRBD2 matches 9 bases. This CDR3 has 14 amino acids. Germline lookup yields CDR1 KGHSH and CDR2 LQKENI. V was clipped by 3 bases and J by 12 bases; unmatched bases: 12. CDR3 amino acids: CASSPIAGDGGLYF. CDR3 sequence (DNA): TGTGCCAGCTCACCCATAGCGGGGGACGGAGGGCTGTACTTC.

The rearrangement joins TRBV24-1 to TRBJ2-3; the D gene is possibly TRBD2 (5 bases). Trimming took off 3 bases at V and 0 bases at J, with 21 bases between the two ends. Looked up from germline, CDR1 is KGHDR and CDR2 is SFDVKD. This CDR3 comprises 19 residues. CDR3 sequence: CATSDTTEMLATSTDTQYF. CDR3 in DNA: TGTGCCACCAGTGATACAACCGAGATGCTAGCAACCAGCACAGATACGCAGTATTTT.

This clonotype was detected ten times or more. CDR3: CASSPGGAGTGELFF. CDR3 DNA: TGTGCCAGCAGCCCTGGGGGGGCGGGCACCGGGGAGCTGTTTTTT. The V and J genes are TRBV7-2 and TRBJ2-2, with D tentatively TRBD2 (7 bases). Germline V lookup: CDR1 SGHTA, CDR2 FQGNSA. The CDR3 extends over 15 amino acids. Deletions cut 5 bases from V and 4 bases from J, with 14 bases between.

In this sample, this clonotype turned up many times. The V and J genes are TRBV7-9 and TRBJ1-2; D call uncertain. The V and J ends lost 1 base and 0 bases respectively, with 6 bases between them. CDR1 and CDR2 (germline): SEHNR, FQNEAQ (reference sequence). This CDR3 is 14 amino acids long. The CDR3 sequence: CASSLVQSNYGYTF. The DNA for the CDR3 is TGTGCCAGCAGCTTAGTACAGTCTAACTATGGCTACACCTTC.

This clonotype was found many times. The rearrangement uses TRBV28 and TRBJ2-1, with TRBD1 matching over 8 bases. The CDR3 covers 13 residues. In germline, CDR1 is MDHEN, CDR2 SYDVKM. Trimming took 8 bases from V and 7 from J; bases not matched to a gene: 7. The CDR3 coding sequence is TGTGCCAGCCGGAGGACAGGGAGGAATGAGCAGTTCTTC. It specifies CASRRTGRNEQFF.

This chain joins TRBV5-6 and TRBJ1-1; D ambiguous. Germline V gene lookup returns CDR1 SGHDT and CDR2 YYEEEE. V was trimmed by 7 bases and J by 7 bases, leaving 8 bases between them. This CDR3 comprises 10 residues. The CDR3 loop is CASGPGEAFF. As DNA, the CDR3 is TGTGCCAGCGGGCCAGGTGAAGCTTTCTTT.

Many counts were recorded for this clonotype. CDR3 DNA sequence: TGTGCCAGCAGTTCCTTGGTTGACACTGAAGCTTTCTTT. Translation: CASSSLVDTEAFF. The J gene is TRBJ1-1, the V gene TRBV6-1; D remains ambiguous. V was shortened by 5 bases and J by 3 bases, with 10 bases between the two germline ends. CDR1 and CDR2 from the germline V gene are MNHNS and SASEGT. The CDR3 is made up of 13 amino acids.

This clonotype was counted once. The chain carries TRBV12-3 or TRBV12-4 and TRBJ1-2; the match to TRBD1 covers 7 bases. The CDR3 runs to 13 residues. The V and J ends lost 10 bases and 4 bases, in that order; junction bases with no gene match: 9. The CDR3 reads CAISGGMSYGYTF. The DNA for the CDR3 is TGTGCCATCTCAGGGGGGATGAGCTATGGCTACACCTTC.

This clonotype was seen ten or more times. The chain combines TRBV12-3 or TRBV12-4 with TRBJ2-2, with 13 nucleotides matching TRBD2. The trim removed 5 bases at V and 1 base at J, leaving 7 bases unmatched. The CDR3 has 18 amino acids. CDR3 nucleotide sequence: TGTGCCAGCAGTCTAGAGGGACTAGCGGGATGGAACACCGGGGAGCTGTTTTTT. This codes for CASSLEGLAGWNTGELFF.

The chain couples TRBV4-1 to TRBJ2-3, with D unclear. The ends were cut back, 1 base at V and 3 bases at J, with 8 bases in the middle. Per the germline V gene, CDR1 is MGHRA and CDR2 is YSYEKL. CDR3 length: 14 residues. In DNA form, the CDR3 reads TGCGCCAGCAGCCAAGGCCTCGGTACAGATACGCAGTATTTT. Residues: CASSQGLGTDTQYF.

This clonotype occurred many times. The chain uses TRBV28 and TRBJ2-3, with TRBD2 matching over 10 bases. The germline CDR1 and CDR2 sequences are MDHEN and SYDVKM. This CDR3 contains 15 residues. V lost 5 bases, J lost 3 bases, and 5 bases stayed unmatched. DNA of the CDR3: TGTGCCAGCAGTCGCCAGCGGGGGGGAACAGATACGCAGTATTTT. It codes for CASSRQRGGTDTQYF.